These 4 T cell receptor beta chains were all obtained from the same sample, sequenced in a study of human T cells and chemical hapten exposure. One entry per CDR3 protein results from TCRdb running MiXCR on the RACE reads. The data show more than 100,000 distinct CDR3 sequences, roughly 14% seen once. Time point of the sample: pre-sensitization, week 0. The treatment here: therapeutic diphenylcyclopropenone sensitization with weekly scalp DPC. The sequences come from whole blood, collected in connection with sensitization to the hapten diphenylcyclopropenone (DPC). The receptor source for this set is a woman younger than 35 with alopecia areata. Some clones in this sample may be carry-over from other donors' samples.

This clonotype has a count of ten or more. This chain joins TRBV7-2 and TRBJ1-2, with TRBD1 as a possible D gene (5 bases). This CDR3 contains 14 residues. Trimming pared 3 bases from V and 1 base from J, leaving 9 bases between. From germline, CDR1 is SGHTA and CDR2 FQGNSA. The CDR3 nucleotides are TGTGCCAGCAGCTTGGGGGGACTTAACTATGGCTACACCTTC. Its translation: CASSLGGLNYGYTF.

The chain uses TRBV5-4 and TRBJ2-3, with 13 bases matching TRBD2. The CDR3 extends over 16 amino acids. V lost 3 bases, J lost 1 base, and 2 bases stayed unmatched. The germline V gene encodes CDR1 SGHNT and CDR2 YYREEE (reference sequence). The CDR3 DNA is TGTGCCAGCAGCTGGGGGACTAGCGGGGGCACAGATACGCAGTATTTT. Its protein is CASSWGTSGGTDTQYF.

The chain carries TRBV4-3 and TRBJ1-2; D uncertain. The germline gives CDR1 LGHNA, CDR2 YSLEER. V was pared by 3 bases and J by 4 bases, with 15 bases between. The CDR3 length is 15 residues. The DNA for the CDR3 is TGCGCCAGCAGCCAGACTGGGAGTCACCGCTATGGCTACACCTTC. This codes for CASSQTGSHRYGYTF.

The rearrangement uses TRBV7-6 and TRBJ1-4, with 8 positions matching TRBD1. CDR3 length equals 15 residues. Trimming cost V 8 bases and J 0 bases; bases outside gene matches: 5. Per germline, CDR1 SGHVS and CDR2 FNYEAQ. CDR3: CASSQQGATNEKLFF. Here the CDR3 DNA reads TGTGCCAGCTCCCAACAGGGGGCAACTAATGAAAAACTGTTTTTT.